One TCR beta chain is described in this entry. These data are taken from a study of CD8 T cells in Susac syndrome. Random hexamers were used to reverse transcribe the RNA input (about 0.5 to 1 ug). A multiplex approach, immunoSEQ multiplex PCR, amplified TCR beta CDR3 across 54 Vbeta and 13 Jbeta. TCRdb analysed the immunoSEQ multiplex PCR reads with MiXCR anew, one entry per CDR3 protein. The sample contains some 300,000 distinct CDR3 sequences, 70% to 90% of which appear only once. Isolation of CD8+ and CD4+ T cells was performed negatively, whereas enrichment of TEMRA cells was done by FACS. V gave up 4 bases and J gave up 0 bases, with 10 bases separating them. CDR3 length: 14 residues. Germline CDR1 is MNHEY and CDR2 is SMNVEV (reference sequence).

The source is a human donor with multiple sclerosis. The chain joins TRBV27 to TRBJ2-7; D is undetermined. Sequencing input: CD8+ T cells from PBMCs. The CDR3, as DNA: TGTGCCAGCAGTTACTCCACGAGCTCCTACGAGCAGTACTTC. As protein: CASSYSTSSYEQYF.